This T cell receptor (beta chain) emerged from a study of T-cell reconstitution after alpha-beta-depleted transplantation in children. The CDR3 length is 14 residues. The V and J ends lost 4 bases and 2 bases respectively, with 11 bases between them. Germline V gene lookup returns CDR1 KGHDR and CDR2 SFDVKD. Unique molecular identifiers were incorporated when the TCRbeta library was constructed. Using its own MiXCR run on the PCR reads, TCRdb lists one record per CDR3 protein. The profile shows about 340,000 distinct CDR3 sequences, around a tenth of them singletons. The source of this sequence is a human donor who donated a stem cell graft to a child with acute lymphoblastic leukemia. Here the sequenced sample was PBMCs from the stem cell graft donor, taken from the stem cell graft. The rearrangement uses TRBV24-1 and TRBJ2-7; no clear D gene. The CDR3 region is CATSDTGRTYEQYF. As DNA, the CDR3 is TGTGCCACCAGTGACACCGGACGGACCTACGAGCAGTACTTC.